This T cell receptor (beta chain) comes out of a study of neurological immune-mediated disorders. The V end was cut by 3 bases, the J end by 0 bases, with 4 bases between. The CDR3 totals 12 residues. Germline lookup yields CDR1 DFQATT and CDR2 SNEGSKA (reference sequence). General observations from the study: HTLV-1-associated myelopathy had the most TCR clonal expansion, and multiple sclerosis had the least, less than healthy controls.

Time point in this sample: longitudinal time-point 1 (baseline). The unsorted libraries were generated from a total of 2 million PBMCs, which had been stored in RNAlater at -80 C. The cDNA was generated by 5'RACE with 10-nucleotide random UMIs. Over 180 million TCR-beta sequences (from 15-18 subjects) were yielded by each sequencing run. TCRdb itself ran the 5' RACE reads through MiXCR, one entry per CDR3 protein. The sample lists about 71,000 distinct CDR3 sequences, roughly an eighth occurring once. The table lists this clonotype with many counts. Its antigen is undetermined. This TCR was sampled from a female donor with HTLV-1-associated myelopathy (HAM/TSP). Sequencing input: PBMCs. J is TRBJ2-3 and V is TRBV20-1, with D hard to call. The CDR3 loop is CSASGSTDTQYF. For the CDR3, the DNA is TGCAGTGCTAGCGGGAGCACAGATACGCAGTATTTT.